The 30 T cell receptor beta chains in this list originate from one sample, sequenced in a study of CD8 T cells in Susac syndrome. Reverse transcription used about 0.5 to 1 ug RNA and random hexamers. Each CDR3 protein is one row after TCRdb ran MiXCR on the immunoSEQ multiplex PCR reads. The sample consists of roughly 140,000 distinct CDR3 sequences, 95% to 96% of them appearing once. Sequenced sample: CD8+ T cells from PBMCs. These receptor sequences come from a human donor with multiple sclerosis.

Only one count was recorded for this clonotype. The chain has TRBV20-1 and TRBJ2-3; possible D gene TRBD1, 6 bases. Trimming left V 3 bases short and J 4 bases short, with 17 bases between. This CDR3 comprises 15 residues. Germline V gives CDR1 DFQATT, CDR2 SNEGSKA (reference sequence). CDR3 sequence: CSARTTGTPPDTQYF. The CDR3 DNA sequence: TGCAGTGCTAGGACGACAGGAACCCCCCCAGATACGCAGTATTTT.

Only one count was recorded for this clonotype. The V gene is TRBV7-9, the J gene TRBJ2-2; TRBD1 aligns across 10 bases. Germline values: CDR1 SEHNR, CDR2 FQNEAQ (reference sequence). The CDR3 extends over 16 amino acids. V trimming: 3 bases; J trimming: 6 bases; junction bases outside the gene matches: 7. CDR3 region: CASSFTGTGEAGELFF. The CDR3 nucleotides read TGTGCCAGCAGCTTTACCGGGACAGGGGAGGCCGGGGAGCTGTTTTTT.

This chain uses TRBV5-1 with TRBJ1-5; TRBD1 is a possible D gene (5 bases). CDR3 length equals 15 residues. Germline V gives CDR1 SGHRS, CDR2 YFSETQ. V was cut by 0 bases and J by 0 bases, with 7 bases left in between. The CDR3 spells CASSLEGRSNQPQHF. CDR3 bases: TGCGCCAGCAGCTTGGAGGGGCGTAGCAATCAGCCCCAGCATTTT.

This chain links TRBV18 with TRBJ2-3; no definite D call. The CDR3 extends over 15 amino acids. Between the trimmed V and J ends, which lost 2 bases and 1 base, there was a span of 10 bases. Germline CDR1 is KGHSH and CDR2 is LQKENI. CDR3 sequence: CASSPADGGTDTQYF. DNA for the CDR3: TGTGCCAGCTCACCAGCAGACGGAGGCACAGATACGCAGTATTTT.

This clonotype is a singleton in its sample. This chain uses TRBV13 with TRBJ1-2; D is uncertain. V lost 5 bases and J lost 4, with 14 bases in between. CDR3 size: 14 residues. The germline V gene has CDR1 PRHDT and CDR2 FYEKMQ (reference sequence). In DNA, the CDR3 is TGTGCCAGCAGCCCGGCTCTCCAGCTCTATGGCTACACCTTC. Residues: CASSPALQLYGYTF.

The CDR3 is CASSTTVSYGYTF. Here the CDR3 DNA reads TGTGCCAGTAGTACCACAGTCAGCTATGGCTACACCTTC. This chain uses TRBV19 with TRBJ1-2, with D unclear. Between the trimmed V and J ends, which lost 4 bases and 4 bases, there was a span of 10 bases. The CDR3 runs to 13 residues. Germline lookup yields CDR1 LNHDA and CDR2 SQIVND (reference sequence).

V usage is TRBV20-1 and J usage is TRBJ2-3, with 14 bases matching TRBD2. The CDR3 has 15 amino acids. Germline lookup yields CDR1 DFQATT and CDR2 SNEGSKA (reference sequence). V dropped 6 bases and J dropped 5; count of bases not matched to a gene: 7. In nucleotides, the CDR3 is TGCAGTGCACCGACGGGGACTAGCGGGGGAGATACGCAGTATTTT. Translation gives CSAPTGTSGGDTQYF.

The rearrangement links TRBV20-1 to TRBJ2-5, with D possibly being TRBD1 (6 bases). The length of the CDR3 is 13 residues. CDR1 and CDR2 (germline): DFQATT, SNEGSKA (reference sequence). V lost 6 bases, J lost 0 bases, and 11 bases lay in between. The CDR3 spells CSARTVYQETQYF. As DNA, the CDR3 is TGCAGTGCGCGGACAGTTTACCAAGAGACCCAGTACTTC.

The chain employs TRBV27 and TRBJ1-5; no firm D call. V shed 8 bases and J shed 0 bases, with 11 bases lying between them. This CDR3 comprises 14 residues. The germline gives CDR1 MNHEY, CDR2 SMNVEV (reference sequence). CDR3 sequence reads: CASGMKSSNQPQHF. The DNA for the CDR3 is TGTGCCAGCGGAATGAAGAGTAGCAATCAGCCCCAGCATTTT.

V and J are TRBV5-1 and TRBJ2-5; D possibly corresponds to TRBD2 (5 bases). The CDR3 spans 15 residues. Deletions cut 3 bases from V and 1 base from J, with 13 bases between. Germline V gene data show CDR1 as SGHRS and CDR2 as YFSETQ. DNA for the CDR3: TGCGCCAGCAGCTCCCGGAGCGAGGGCCAAGAGACCCAGTACTTC. It yields the protein CASSSRSEGQETQYF.

This chain connects TRBV20-1 to TRBJ1-2; a weak D match, TRBD1 (6 bases). Trimming left V 4 bases short and J 10 bases short, with 13 bases between. From germline, CDR1 is DFQATT and CDR2 SNEGSKA (reference sequence). The CDR3 contains 11 residues. CDR3 sequence (DNA): TGCAGTGCTAAGGGGGGGCCGGACTACACCTTC. This translates into CSAKGGPDYTF.

This chain connects TRBV12-5 to TRBJ1-2, with D maybe TRBD1 (5 bases). The germline CDR1 and CDR2 sequences are LGHNT and FRNRAP. V was clipped by 7 bases and J by 2 bases, with 14 bases between them. This CDR3 has 14 amino acids. Written as DNA, the CDR3 is TGTGCTAGTGCATCCTGGGGGGTGAACTATGGCTACACCTTC. Translation: CASASWGVNYGYTF.

The chain employs TRBV20-1 and TRBJ1-2, with a tentative D call TRBD1 (5 bases). From germline, CDR1 is DFQATT and CDR2 SNEGSKA (reference sequence). Trimming shortened V by 5 bases and J by 4 bases, and 14 bases separated the two germline ends. The CDR3 loop spans 13 amino acids. CDR3 protein: CSADSSESYGYTF. Here the CDR3 DNA reads TGCAGTGCTGACAGTTCTGAGTCCTATGGCTACACCTTC.

This chain connects TRBV5-1 to TRBJ2-1; TRBD2 aligns across 10 bases. V dropped 0 bases and J dropped 1; count of bases not matched to a gene: 13. The CDR3 has 20 residues. Germline CDR1 and CDR2: SGHRS and YFSETQ. CDR3 nucleotide sequence: TGCGCCAGCAGCTTGGTATTTTCCGGGACTAGCGATCGGTCCTACAATGAGCAGTTCTTC. It specifies CASSLVFSGTSDRSYNEQFF. Filled out from reference TRBV5-1 and TRBJ2-1, the complete variable domain reads KAGVTQTPRYLIKTRGQQVTLSCSPISGHRSVSWYQQTPGQGLQFLFEYFSETQRNKGNFPGRFSGRQFSNSRSEMNVSTLELGDSALYLCASSLVFSGTSDRSYNEQFFGPGTRLTVL.

CDR3 region: CASSYGVYYGYTF. Written as DNA, the CDR3 is TGTGCCAGCAGTTACGGGGTGTACTATGGCTACACCTTC. This chain links TRBV6-5 with TRBJ1-2; no clear D. CDR1 MNHEY and CDR2 SVGAGI come from the germline V gene. V was shortened by 2 bases and J by 3 bases, with 7 bases between the two germline ends. The length of the CDR3 is 13 residues.

V gene TRBV27 combines with J gene TRBJ2-1; 9 bases map to TRBD1. The CDR3 has 18 residues. Trimming cost V 3 bases and J 7 bases; bases outside gene matches: 16. The germline gives CDR1 MNHEY, CDR2 SMNVEV (reference sequence). The CDR3 sequence: CASSFRFSHRGPGNEQFF. The CDR3 DNA reads as TGTGCCAGCAGTTTCCGCTTTTCCCACAGGGGGCCGGGTAATGAGCAGTTCTTC.

Here the CDR3 reads CASSSHDGGARETQYF. In DNA, the CDR3 is TGTGCCAGCAGCTCGCACGACGGGGGGGCTCGGGAGACCCAGTACTTC. V gene TRBV7-9 combines with J gene TRBJ2-5; TRBD2 agrees at 8 bases. The ends lost 4 bases at V and 5 bases at J; junction bases unmatched: 12. The CDR3 contains 16 residues. Germline V gene data show CDR1 as SEHNR and CDR2 as FQNEAQ (reference sequence).

The chain recombines TRBV7-3 with TRBJ1-2; possible D gene TRBD1, 6 bases. The CDR3 is 10 amino acids. Germline V gene data show CDR1 as SGHTA and CDR2 as FQGTGA. V dropped 5 bases and J dropped 12 bases, with 10 bases sitting between them. The CDR3 bases are TGTGCCAGCAGCCTACAGGGTCACACCTTC. It translates to CASSLQGHTF.

The chain joins TRBV29-1 to TRBJ1-2; D may be TRBD1 (6 bases). The CDR3 spans 12 residues. Trimming removed 1 base from V and 4 bases from J, with 7 bases in between. The V gene's germline CDR1 is SQVTM and CDR2 ANQGSEA. Written as DNA, the CDR3 is TGCAGCGTTGAAGCAGGGGTCTATGGCTACACCTTC. It encodes CSVEAGVYGYTF.

This chain joins TRBV30 and TRBJ2-1; perhaps TRBD2 as D (7 bases). Looked up from germline, CDR1 is GTSNPN and CDR2 is SVGIG (reference sequence). The CDR3 consists of 15 residues. Trimming took 0 bases from V and 2 from J, leaving 11 bases between them. The DNA of the CDR3 is TGTGCCTGGAGTGTTCGGGGGGCGCCCTACAATGAGCAGTTCTTC. Encoded protein: CAWSVRGAPYNEQFF.

The rearrangement links TRBV4-1 to TRBJ2-2; weak D call: TRBD1 (5 bases). CDR3 length: 14 residues. V lost 1 base and J 4 bases, leaving 7 bases between the germline ends. In germline, CDR1 is MGHRA, CDR2 YSYEKL. The chain's CDR3 is CASSQVGPTGELFF. For the CDR3, the DNA is TGCGCCAGCAGCCAAGTGGGGCCCACCGGGGAGCTGTTTTTT.

The chain is built from TRBV12-3 or TRBV12-4 and TRBJ1-2; possible D gene TRBD1, 5 bases. There are 13 residues in the CDR3. V lost 3 bases and J lost 6, with 11 bases in between. CDR3 region: CASSLARVDGYTF. The CDR3 nucleotides read TGTGCCAGCAGTTTGGCCAGGGTGGATGGCTACACCTTC.

The chain recombines TRBV12-5 with TRBJ2-7, with 9 bases identical to TRBD1. The CDR3 totals 14 residues. V lost 4 bases, J lost 7 bases, and 8 bases stayed unmatched. Germline loops: CDR1 LGHNT, CDR2 FRNRAP. The CDR3 region is CASGWSQGAGEQYV. The CDR3 DNA follows: TGTGCTAGTGGTTGGTCACAGGGGGCCGGGGAGCAGTACGTC.

A few counts support this clonotype. The chain combines TRBV12-3 or TRBV12-4 with TRBJ2-5; D is unresolved. Trimming took 2 bases from V and 2 from J, leaving 6 bases between them. There are 13 residues in the CDR3. CDR3 sequence: CASSLTIQETQYF. DNA of the CDR3: TGTGCCAGCAGTTTAACGATTCAAGAGACCCAGTACTTC.

The V call is TRBV6-1, the J call TRBJ2-7; D possibly corresponds to TRBD2 (6 bases). The V gene's germline CDR1 is MNHNS and CDR2 SASEGT. The V end was cut by 6 bases, the J end by 2 bases, with 20 bases between. This CDR3 is built from 16 residues. The CDR3 reads CASSPSYGTWTYEQYV. In nucleotides, the CDR3 is TGTGCCAGCAGCCCTTCTTACGGGACTTGGACCTACGAGCAGTACGTC.

The genes are TRBV27 and TRBJ2-1; D may be TRBD1 (5 bases). Germline values: CDR1 MNHEY, CDR2 SMNVEV (reference sequence). CDR3 size: 13 residues. Trimming cost V 3 bases and J 6 bases, with 9 bases left between them. The CDR3, as DNA: TGTGCCAGCAGTTTCTTACAGGCCAATGAGCAGTTCTTC. It specifies CASSFLQANEQFF.

The chain couples TRBV6-4 to TRBJ2-3, with 8 bases matching TRBD2. Germline V CDR1 and CDR2: MRHNA, SNTAGT. V was clipped by 4 bases and J by 2 bases; unmatched bases: 5. The CDR3 covers 15 residues. The CDR3 DNA follows: TGTGCCAGCAGTGTGGACGGGGGGGCCACAGATACGCAGTATTTT. This sequence encodes CASSVDGGATDTQYF.

The chain has TRBV23-1 and TRBJ2-7; D call uncertain. TRBV23-1 is given ORF status, its function remaining uncertain. The CDR3 length is 15 residues. The V gene lost 4 bases and the J gene lost 1 base, with 14 bases spanning the gap. The CDR3 coding sequence is TGCGCCAGCAGTCGCGGCAGACCACCGTCCTACGAGCAGTACTTC. Translation gives CASSRGRPPSYEQYF.

The chain has TRBV27 and TRBJ1-6, with no clear D. The CDR3 loop spans 13 amino acids. V lost 0 bases, J lost 8 bases, and 5 bases lay in between. The germline V gene has CDR1 MNHEY and CDR2 SMNVEV (reference sequence). The CDR3 DNA sequence: TGTGCCAGCAGTTTATCCCCGGATTCACCCCTCCACTTT. Its translation is CASSLSPDSPLHF.

This clonotype has only one observation. The rearrangement uses TRBV13 and TRBJ2-1; possible D gene TRBD2, 7 bases. Germline V gives CDR1 PRHDT, CDR2 FYEKMQ (reference sequence). The CDR3 extends over 15 amino acids. Deletions cut 5 bases from V and 0 bases from J, with 11 bases between. CDR3 sequence reads: CASSHGGLSYNEQFF. The CDR3 DNA is TGTGCCAGCAGCCACGGGGGGCTCTCCTACAATGAGCAGTTCTTC. The full variable domain, completed using reference TRBV13 and TRBJ2-1, is AAGVIQSPRHLIKEKRETATLKCYPIPRHDTVYWYQQGPGQDPQFLISFYEKMQSDKGSIPDRFSAQQFSDYHSELNMSSLELGDSALYFCASSHGGLSYNEQFFGPGTRLTVL.